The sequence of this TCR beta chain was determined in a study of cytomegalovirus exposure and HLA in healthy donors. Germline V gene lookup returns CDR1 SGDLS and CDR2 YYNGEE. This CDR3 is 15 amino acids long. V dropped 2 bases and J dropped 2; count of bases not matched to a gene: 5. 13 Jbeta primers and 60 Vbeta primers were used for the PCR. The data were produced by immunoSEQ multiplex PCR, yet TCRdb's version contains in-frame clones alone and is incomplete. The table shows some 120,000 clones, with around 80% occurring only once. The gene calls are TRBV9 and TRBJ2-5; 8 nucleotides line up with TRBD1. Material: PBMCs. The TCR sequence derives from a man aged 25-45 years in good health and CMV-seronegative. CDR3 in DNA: TGTGCCAGCAGCGTGCCCGGGACAGGTCAAGAGACCCAGTACTTC. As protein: CASSVPGTGQETQYF.